The TCR beta chain under discussion was sequenced for a study of regulatory T cells in long-lasting Graves disease. Study-wide findings and caveats: TRBV28, TRBJ1-2 and TRBJ2-5 were favored in persistent disease. Only peripheral blood was studied, not thyroid tissue.

This clonotype was picked up many times. Its specificity is unknown. Time point specified: newly diagnosed GD, antithyroid drugs for less than 3 months. The TCR library was made from RNA extracted from PBMCs. CDR1 is MNHEY and CDR2 is SMNVEV in the germline V gene (reference sequence). Trimming took off 5 bases at V and 4 bases at J, with 11 bases between the two ends. This CDR3 region has 13 residues. Building the TCR beta libraries relied on iRepertoire HTBI primers, and CDR3 regions underwent Arm-PCR. TCRdb ran MiXCR on the multiplex PCR reads and lists one entry per CDR3 protein. The sample holds approximately 270,000 distinct CDR3 sequences; approximately 18% are singletons and the top ten take around 13%. These sequences were also reported in another study, on T cells in Graves' hyperthyroidism and ophthalmopathy. That source reports: Researchers found most expanded thyroid clonotypes above 0.001 in blood as well.

The TCR comes from a woman younger than 45 with Graves disease. This chain joins TRBV27 and TRBJ1-1, with TRBD1 as a possible D gene (5 bases). Sequenced material: peripheral blood mononuclear cells (PBMCs), taken at new diagnosis, from a patient treated with antithyroid drugs. CDR3 coding DNA: TGTGCCAGCAGTAGGGGCGAGGTCACTGAAGCTTTCTTT. Translated: CASSRGEVTEAFF.